Presented here are 3 T cell receptor beta chains from one specimen sequenced in a study of tumor and adjacent non-tumor tissue in lung cancer. The library came from three nested PCR rounds adapted from ARM-PCR protocols. TCRdb independently ran MiXCR on the multiplex PCR reads; one entry per CDR3 protein. Among roughly 75,000 distinct CDR3 sequences listed, about three quarters were seen once. This sample's RNA came from whole unsorted tissue. Sequenced: lung tumor tissue. The source is a woman aged 45-65 years with non-small cell lung cancer.

On this clonotype itself: A much larger clone differs from this one at a single base, so this may be a read error. The chain employs TRBV28 and TRBJ2-2; 7 bases are shared with TRBD2. In germline, CDR1 is MDHEN, CDR2 SYDVKM. This CDR3 comprises 14 residues. This chain's CDR3 is CVSHLAGNTGELFF. As DNA, the CDR3 is TGTGTCAGCCATTTAGCGGGGAACACCGGGGAGCTGTTTTTT. Filled out from reference TRBV28 and TRBJ2-2, the complete variable domain reads DVKVTQSSRYLVKRTGEKVFLECVQDMDHENMFWYRQDPGLGLRLIYFSYDVKMKEKGDIPEGYSVSREKKERFSLILESASTNQTSMYLCVSHLAGNTGELFFGEGSRLTVL.

Concerning this clonotype itself: The junction does not match germline at one end; this may be a read error. The gene calls are TRBV6-5 and TRBJ1-2, with TRBD1 identical over 7 bases. The CDR3 covers 15 residues. Germline loops: CDR1 MNHEY, CDR2 SVGAGI. The CDR3 here is CASSCAGTALHGYIF. The CDR3 DNA sequence: TGTGCCAGCAGTTGCGCAGGGACAGCTCTTCATGGCTACATCTTC.

The gene calls are TRBV20-1 and TRBJ2-7; 11 nucleotides match TRBD1. Germline trimming cut 0 bases from V and 7 bases from J; bases unmatched to any gene: 20. The CDR3 is 19 amino acids. Germline V gene lookup returns CDR1 DFQATT and CDR2 SNEGSKA (reference sequence). The CDR3 is CSARDPLKTWTGGAWEQYF. The CDR3 DNA reads TGCAGTGCTAGAGACCCACTGAAAACTTGGACAGGGGGCGCCTGGGAGCAGTACTTC.